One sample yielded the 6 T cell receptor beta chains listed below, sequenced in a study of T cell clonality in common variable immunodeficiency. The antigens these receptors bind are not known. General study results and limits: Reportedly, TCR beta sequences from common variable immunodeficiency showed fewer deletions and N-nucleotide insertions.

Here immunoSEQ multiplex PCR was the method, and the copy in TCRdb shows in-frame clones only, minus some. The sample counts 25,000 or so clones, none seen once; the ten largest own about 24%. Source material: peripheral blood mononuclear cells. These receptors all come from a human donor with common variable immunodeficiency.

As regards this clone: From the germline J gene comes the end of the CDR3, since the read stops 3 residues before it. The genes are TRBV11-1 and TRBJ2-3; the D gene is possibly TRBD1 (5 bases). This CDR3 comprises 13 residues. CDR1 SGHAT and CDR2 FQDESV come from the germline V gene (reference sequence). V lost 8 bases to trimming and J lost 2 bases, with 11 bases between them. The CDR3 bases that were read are TGTGCCAGCCGTCCGACAGTCACAGATACG. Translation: CASRPTVTDT. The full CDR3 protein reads CASRPTVTDTQYF.

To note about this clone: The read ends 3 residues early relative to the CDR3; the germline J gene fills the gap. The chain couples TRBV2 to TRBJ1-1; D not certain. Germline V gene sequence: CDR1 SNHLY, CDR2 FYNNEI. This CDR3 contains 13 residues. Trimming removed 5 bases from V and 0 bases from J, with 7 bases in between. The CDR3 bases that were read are TGTGCCAGCAGTTACAATATGAACACTGAA. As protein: CASSYNMNTE. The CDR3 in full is CASSYNMNTEAFF.

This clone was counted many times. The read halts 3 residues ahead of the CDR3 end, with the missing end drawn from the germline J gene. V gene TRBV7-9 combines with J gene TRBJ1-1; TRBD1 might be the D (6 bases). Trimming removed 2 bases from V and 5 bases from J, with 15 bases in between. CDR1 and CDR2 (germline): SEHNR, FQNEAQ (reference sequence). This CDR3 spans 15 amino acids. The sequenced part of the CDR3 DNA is TGTGCCAGCAGCTTATATCGGGGGGCCTGGACTGAA. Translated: CASSLYRGAWTE. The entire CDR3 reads CASSLYRGAWTEAFF.

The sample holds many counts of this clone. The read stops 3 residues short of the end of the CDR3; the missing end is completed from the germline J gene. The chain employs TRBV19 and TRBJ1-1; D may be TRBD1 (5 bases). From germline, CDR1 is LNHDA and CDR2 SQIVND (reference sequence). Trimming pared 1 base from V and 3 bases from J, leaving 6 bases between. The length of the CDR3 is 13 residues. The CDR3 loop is CASSIGQYTEAFF. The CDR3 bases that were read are TGTGCCAGTAGTATAGGACAGTACACTGAA.

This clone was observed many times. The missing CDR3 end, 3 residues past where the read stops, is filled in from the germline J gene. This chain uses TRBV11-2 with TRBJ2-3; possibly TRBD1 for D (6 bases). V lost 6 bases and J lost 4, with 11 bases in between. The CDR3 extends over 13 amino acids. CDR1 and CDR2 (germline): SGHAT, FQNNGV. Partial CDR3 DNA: TGTGCCAGCAGTTCATCAGGGGCAGATACG. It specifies CASSSSGADT. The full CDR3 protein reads CASSSSGADTQYF.

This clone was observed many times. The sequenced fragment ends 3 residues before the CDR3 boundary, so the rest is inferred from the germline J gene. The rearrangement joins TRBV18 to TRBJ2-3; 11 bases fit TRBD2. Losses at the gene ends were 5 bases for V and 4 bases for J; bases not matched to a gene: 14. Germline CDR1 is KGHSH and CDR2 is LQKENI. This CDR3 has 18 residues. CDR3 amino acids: CASSELAGVLIEADTQYF. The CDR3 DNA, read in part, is TGTGCCAGCTCAGAACTAGCGGGAGTTTTGATAGAGGCAGATACG. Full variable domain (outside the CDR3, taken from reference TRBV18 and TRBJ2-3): NAGVMQNPRHLVRRRGQEARLRCSPMKGHSHVYWYRQLPEEGLKFMVYLQKENIIDESGMPKERFSAEFPKEGPSILRIQQVVRGDSAAYFCASSELAGVLIEADTQYFGPGTRLTVL.